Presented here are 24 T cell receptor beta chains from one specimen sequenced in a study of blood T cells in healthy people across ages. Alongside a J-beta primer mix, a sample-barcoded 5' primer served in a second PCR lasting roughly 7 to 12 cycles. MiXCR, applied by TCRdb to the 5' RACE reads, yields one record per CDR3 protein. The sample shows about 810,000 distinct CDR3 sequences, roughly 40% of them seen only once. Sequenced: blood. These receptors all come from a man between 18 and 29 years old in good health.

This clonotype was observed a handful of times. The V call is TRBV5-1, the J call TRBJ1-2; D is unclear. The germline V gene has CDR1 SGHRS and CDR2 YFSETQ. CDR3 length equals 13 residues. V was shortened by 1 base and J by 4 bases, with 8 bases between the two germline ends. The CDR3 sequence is CASSLISFYGYTF. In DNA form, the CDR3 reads TGCGCCAGCAGCTTGATATCGTTCTATGGCTACACCTTC.

As DNA, the CDR3 is TGTGCCATCACCGAGACAGAGGATGCCTCCTACAATGAGCAGTTCTTC. This sequence encodes CAITETEDASYNEQFF. The chain links TRBV10-3 to TRBJ2-1, with D possibly TRBD1 on 5 matching bases. Trimming took 7 bases from V and 0 from J, leaving 16 bases between them. Per the germline V gene, CDR1 is ENHRY and CDR2 is SYGVKD. The CDR3 runs 16 residues.

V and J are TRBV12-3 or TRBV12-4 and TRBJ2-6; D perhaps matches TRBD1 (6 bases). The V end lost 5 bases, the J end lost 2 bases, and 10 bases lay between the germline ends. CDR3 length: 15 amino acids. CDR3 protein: CASSVRGPGANVLTF. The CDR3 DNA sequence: TGTGCCAGCAGTGTCAGGGGCCCTGGGGCCAACGTCCTGACTTTC.

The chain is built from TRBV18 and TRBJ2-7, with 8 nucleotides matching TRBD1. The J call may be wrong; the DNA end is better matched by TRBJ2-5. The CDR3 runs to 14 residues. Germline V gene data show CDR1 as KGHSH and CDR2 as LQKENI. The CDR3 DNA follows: TGTGCCAGCTCTTCGACAGGGGATCGACAGACCCAGTACTTC. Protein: CASSSTGDRQTQYF.

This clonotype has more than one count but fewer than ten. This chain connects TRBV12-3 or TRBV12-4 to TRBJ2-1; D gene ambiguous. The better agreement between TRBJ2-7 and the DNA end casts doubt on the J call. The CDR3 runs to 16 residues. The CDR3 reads CASSLRRDHSYNEQYF. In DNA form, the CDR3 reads TGTGCCAGCAGTTTACGACGAGACCACTCCTACAATGAGCAGTACTTC.

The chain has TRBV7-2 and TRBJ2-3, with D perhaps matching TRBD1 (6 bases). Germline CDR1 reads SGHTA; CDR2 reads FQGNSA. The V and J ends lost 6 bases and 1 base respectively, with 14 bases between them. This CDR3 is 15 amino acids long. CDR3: CASSYGQSGTDTQYF. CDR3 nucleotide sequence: TGTGCCAGCAGTTACGGACAGTCAGGCACAGATACGCAGTATTTT. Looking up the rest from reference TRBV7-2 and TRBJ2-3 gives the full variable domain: GAGVSQSPSNKVTEKGKDVELRCDPISGHTALYWYRQSLGQGLEFLIYFQGNSAPDKSGLPSDRFSAERTGGSVSTLTIQRTQQEDSAVYLCASSYGQSGTDTQYFGPGTRLTVL.

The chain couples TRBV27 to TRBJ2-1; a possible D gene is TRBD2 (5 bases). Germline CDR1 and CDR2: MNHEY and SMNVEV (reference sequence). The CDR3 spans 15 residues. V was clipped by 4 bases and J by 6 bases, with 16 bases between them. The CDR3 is CASSYGLPRSNEQFF. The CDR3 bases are TGTGCCAGCAGTTACGGACTGCCCCGGTCCAATGAGCAGTTCTTC.

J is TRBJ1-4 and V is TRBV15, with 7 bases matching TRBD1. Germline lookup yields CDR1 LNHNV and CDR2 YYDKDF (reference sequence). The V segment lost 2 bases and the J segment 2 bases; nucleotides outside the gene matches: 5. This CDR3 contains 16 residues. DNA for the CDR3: TGTGCCACCAGCAGACAGACAGGGCCTACTAATGAAAAACTGTTTTTT. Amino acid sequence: CATSRQTGPTNEKLFF.

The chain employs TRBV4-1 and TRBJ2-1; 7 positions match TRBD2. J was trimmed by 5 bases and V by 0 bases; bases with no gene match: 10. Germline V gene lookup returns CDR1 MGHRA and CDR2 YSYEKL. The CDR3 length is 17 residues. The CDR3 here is CASSQEGTLAEHNEQFF. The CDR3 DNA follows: TGCGCCAGCAGCCAAGAGGGAACTCTAGCGGAGCACAATGAGCAGTTCTTC.

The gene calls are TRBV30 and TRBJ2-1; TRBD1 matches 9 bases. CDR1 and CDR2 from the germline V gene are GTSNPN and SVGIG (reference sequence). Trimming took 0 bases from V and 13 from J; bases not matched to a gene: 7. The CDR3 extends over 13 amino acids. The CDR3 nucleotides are TGTGCCTGGAGTGTACGACAGGGGGAGACCCAGTTCTTC. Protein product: CAWSVRQGETQFF.

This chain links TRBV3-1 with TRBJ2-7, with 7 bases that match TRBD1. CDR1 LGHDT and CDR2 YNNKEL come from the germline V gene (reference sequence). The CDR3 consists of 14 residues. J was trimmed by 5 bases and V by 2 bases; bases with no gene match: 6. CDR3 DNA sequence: TGTGCCAGCAGCCAATCAGGGGGTACCCACGAGCAGTACTTC. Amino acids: CASSQSGGTHEQYF.

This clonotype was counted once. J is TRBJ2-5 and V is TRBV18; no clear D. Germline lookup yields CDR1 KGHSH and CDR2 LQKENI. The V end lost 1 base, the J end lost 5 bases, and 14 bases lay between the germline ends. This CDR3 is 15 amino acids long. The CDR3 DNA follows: TGTGCCAGCTCACCACGCGACTCGGCGGAGGAGACCCAGTACTTC. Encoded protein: CASSPRDSAEETQYF.

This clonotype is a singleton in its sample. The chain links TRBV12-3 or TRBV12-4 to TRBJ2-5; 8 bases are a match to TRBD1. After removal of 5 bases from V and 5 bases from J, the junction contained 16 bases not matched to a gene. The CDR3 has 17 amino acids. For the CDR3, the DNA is TGTGCCAGCAGTGCCGGACTCGACAGGGGAGGTTGGGAGACCCAGTACTTC. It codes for CASSAGLDRGGWETQYF.

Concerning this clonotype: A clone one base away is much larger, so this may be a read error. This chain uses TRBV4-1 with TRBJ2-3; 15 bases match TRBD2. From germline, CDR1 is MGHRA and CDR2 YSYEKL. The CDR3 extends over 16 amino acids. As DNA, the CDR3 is TGCGCCAGCAGCCAGGGACTAGCGGGGGGCGCAGATACGCAGTGTTTT. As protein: CASSQGLAGGADTQCF.

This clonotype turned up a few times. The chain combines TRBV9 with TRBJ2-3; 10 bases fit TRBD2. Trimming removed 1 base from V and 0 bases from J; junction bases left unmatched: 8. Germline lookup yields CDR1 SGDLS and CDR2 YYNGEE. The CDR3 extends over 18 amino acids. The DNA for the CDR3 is TGTGCCAGCAGCGTAAATAGAGCGGGGGGGATTAGCACAGATACGCAGTATTTT. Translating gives CASSVNRAGGISTDTQYF.

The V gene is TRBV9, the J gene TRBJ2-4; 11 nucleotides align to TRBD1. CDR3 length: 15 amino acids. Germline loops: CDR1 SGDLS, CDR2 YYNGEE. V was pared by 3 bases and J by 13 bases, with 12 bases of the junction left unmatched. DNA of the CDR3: TGTGCCAGCAGCGAAACCGGGACAGGGGGTTCTGAGCAGTACTTC. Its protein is CASSETGTGGSEQYF.

CDR3 DNA: TGCAGTGCCGGACGGGAGGGGGCTGAAGCTTTCTTT. Translated: CSAGREGAEAFF. The gene calls are TRBV20-1 and TRBJ1-1; weak D call: TRBD1 (6 bases). The V end lost 6 bases, the J end lost 6 bases, and 14 bases lay between the germline ends. The CDR3 has 12 amino acids. Germline V gives CDR1 DFQATT, CDR2 SNEGSKA (reference sequence).

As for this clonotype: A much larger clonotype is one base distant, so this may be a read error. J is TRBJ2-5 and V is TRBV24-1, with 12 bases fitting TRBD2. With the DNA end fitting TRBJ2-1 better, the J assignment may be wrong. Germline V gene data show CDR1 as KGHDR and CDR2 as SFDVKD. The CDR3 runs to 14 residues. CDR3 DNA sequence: TGTGCCACCGCTAGCGGGGGGGAAAAAGAGACCCAGTTCTTC. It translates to CATASGGEKETQFF.

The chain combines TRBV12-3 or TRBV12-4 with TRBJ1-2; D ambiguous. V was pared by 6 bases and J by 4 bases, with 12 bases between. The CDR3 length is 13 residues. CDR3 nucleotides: TGTGCCAGCAGCTTACGACTCTCCTATGGCTACACCTTC. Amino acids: CASSLRLSYGYTF.

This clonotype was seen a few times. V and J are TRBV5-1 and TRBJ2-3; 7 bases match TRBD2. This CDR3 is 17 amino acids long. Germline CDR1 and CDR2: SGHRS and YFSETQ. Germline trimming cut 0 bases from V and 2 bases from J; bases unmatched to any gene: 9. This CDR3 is CASSLEGGGLITDTQYF. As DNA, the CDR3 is TGCGCCAGCAGCTTGGAAGGCGGGGGTTTAATCACAGATACGCAGTATTTT. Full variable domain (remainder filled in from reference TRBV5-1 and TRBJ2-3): KAGVTQTPRYLIKTRGQQVTLSCSPISGHRSVSWYQQTPGQGLQFLFEYFSETQRNKGNFPGRFSGRQFSNSRSEMNVSTLELGDSALYLCASSLEGGGLITDTQYFGPGTRLTVL.

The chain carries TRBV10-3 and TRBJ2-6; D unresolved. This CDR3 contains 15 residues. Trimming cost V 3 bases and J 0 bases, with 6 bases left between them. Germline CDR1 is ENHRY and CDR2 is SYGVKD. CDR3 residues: CAISESDSGANVLTF. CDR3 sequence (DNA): TGTGCCATCAGTGAATCGGACTCTGGGGCCAACGTCCTGACTTTC.

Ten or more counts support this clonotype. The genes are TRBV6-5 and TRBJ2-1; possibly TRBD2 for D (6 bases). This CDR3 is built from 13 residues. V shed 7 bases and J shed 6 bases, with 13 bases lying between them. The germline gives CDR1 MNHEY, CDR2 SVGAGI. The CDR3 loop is CASTRAGGNEQFF. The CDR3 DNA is TGTGCCAGCACCAGGGCCGGGGGCAATGAGCAGTTCTTC.

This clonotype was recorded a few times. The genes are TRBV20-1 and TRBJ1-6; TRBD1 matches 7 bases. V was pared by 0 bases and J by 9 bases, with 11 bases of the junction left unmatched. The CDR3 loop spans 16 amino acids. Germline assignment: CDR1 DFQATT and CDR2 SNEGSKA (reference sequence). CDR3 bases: TGCAGTGCTAGAGATAAAAAGAGGACAGGCCTTTCACCCCTCCACTTT. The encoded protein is CSARDKKRTGLSPLHF.

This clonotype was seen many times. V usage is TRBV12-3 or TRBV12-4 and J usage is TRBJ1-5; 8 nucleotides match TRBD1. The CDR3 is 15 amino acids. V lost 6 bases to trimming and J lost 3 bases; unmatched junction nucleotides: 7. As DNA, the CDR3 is TGTGCCAGCAGAGAGACAGGGGCCAACAATCAGCCCCAGCATTTT. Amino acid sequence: CASRETGANNQPQHF.